Described below is a single T cell receptor beta chain sequence and its context. This record comes from a study of coeliac disease. TCRdb keeps only in-frame clones here, not all; method: immunoSEQ multiplex PCR. The sample lists thousands of clones, approximately 75% occurring once. This sequence originates from a man older than 75 without celiac disease. The sample consisted of lymphocytes from the gut lamina propria.

The CDR3 nucleotides read TGCGCCAGCAGCGAAACATTTCGGACAGAATTTAATCAGCCCCAGCATTTT. This codes for CASSETFRTEFNQPQHF. The chain recombines TRBV5-1 with TRBJ1-5; D is possibly TRBD1 (6 bases). Per germline, CDR1 SGHRS and CDR2 YFSETQ. V dropped 4 bases and J dropped 4 bases, with 21 bases sitting between them. This CDR3 is built from 17 residues.